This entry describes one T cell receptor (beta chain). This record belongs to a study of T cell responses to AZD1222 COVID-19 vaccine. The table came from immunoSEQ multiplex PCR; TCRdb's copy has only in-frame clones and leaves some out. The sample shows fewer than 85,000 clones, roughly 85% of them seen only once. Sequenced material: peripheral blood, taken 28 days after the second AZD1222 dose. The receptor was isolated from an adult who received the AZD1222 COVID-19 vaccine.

Here the CDR3 reads CAISDERDEQYF. The DNA for the CDR3 is TGTGCCATCAGTGACGAAAGGGACGAGCAGTACTTC. The rearrangement uses TRBV10-3 and TRBJ2-7; D call uncertain. This CDR3 spans 12 amino acids. Trimming stripped 3 bases from V and 5 bases from J, with 8 bases between. Germline-derived CDR1 and CDR2 are ENHRY and SYGVKD.